This T cell receptor (beta chain) was sequenced for a study of T-cell memory formation after mild COVID-19. On the study more broadly: Clusters of TCRs were largely donor specific.

Constant-segment primers and 5'RACE yielded cDNA libraries for TCR alpha and TCR beta, each carrying sample barcodes and UMIs. MiXCR, run by TCRdb on the 5' RACE reads, gives a single entry per CDR3 protein. The table lists more than 45,000 distinct CDR3 sequences, approximately 9% of them singletons. There are many counts of this clonotype. Antigen unknown. Study conclusions and caveats: Detection of some responders pre-infection suggested pre-existing cross-reactive memory T cells participated.

The CDR3 is made up of 13 amino acids. V was cut by 0 bases and J by 10 bases, with 10 bases left in between. Germline CDR1 is KGHSH and CDR2 is LQKENI. The chain combines TRBV18 with TRBJ2-1; D is undetermined. This clonotype was sampled from an adult woman who had mild COVID-19 (a few samples of this study predate the infection). Cell type and time point are not known. Source material: PBMCs or a T cell subset sorted from them (not recorded which). This chain's CDR3 is CASSPPQTPEQFF. The CDR3 coding sequence is TGTGCCAGCTCACCACCGCAAACTCCCGAGCAGTTCTTC.